Each of the 9 T cell receptor beta chains below was sequenced from the same sample in a study of blood T cell repertoires in COVID-19. Clones were read by immunoSEQ multiplex PCR, and TCRdb kept only the in-frame ones, dropping some. Of approximately 97,000 clones in the sample, 70% to 90% are singletons; the top ten hold roughly 2%. The sequencing input was peripheral blood. All receptors come from a man between 50 and 59 years old with active COVID-19.

The V and J genes are TRBV19 and TRBJ1-5, with 7 bases aligning to TRBD1. CDR3 length: 16 residues. Germline-derived CDR1 and CDR2 are LNHDA and SQIVND (reference sequence). With V trimmed by 1 base and J by 0 bases, 3 bases remained unmatched. The CDR3 DNA reads TGTGCCAGTAGTATAGGTAAGGGGGCTAGCAATCAGCCCCAGCATTTT. Amino acids: CASSIGKGASNQPQHF.

The chain carries TRBV4-1 and TRBJ2-5; the match to TRBD2 covers 8 bases. CDR3 size: 15 residues. Per germline, CDR1 MGHRA and CDR2 YSYEKL. V shed 1 base, J shed 6 bases, and the junction held 7 bases outside the gene matches. The CDR3 region has the DNA TGCGCCAGCAGCCAAGGGGCGGGGGGCCCGAAGACCCAGTACTTC. It yields the protein CASSQGAGGPKTQYF.

The V call is TRBV19, the J call TRBJ2-2, with D perhaps matching TRBD1 (5 bases). V lost 1 base to trimming and J lost 10 bases, with 31 bases between them. Germline values: CDR1 LNHDA, CDR2 SQIVND (reference sequence). The CDR3 spans 20 residues. The DNA of the CDR3 is TGTGCCAGTAGTATAGGCTGGGGCGAGCCGCGACACTTCGGTTCAGTGGAGCTGTTTTTT. Translated: CASSIGWGEPRHFGSVELFF.

The chain recombines TRBV7-8 with TRBJ2-7; 9 bases match TRBD1. The J segment lost 6 bases and the V segment lost 4 bases, leaving 10 bases of the junction unmatched. The CDR3 totals 15 residues. Looked up from germline, CDR1 is SGHVS and CDR2 is FQNEAQ. CDR3 residues: CASSSTGTGQGEQYF. CDR3 nucleotides: TGTGCCAGCAGCTCGACCGGGACAGGGCAAGGCGAGCAGTACTTC.

In its sample, this clone was seen once. The chain employs TRBV20-1 and TRBJ1-2; 7 positions match TRBD1. Unmatched junction bases numbered 8, after V lost 3 bases and J lost 7 bases. The CDR3 has 13 amino acids. Germline V gene sequence: CDR1 DFQATT, CDR2 SNEGSKA (reference sequence). The CDR3 DNA is TGCAGTGCTAGTAAGGGGGCCCAGGGTGGCTACACCTTC. Translated, it gives CSASKGAQGGYTF.

The chain links TRBV3-1 (or the pseudogene TRBV3-2) to TRBJ2-7; 7 bases map to TRBD1. The V gene's germline CDR1 is LGHDT and CDR2 YNNKEL (reference sequence). This CDR3 has 15 amino acids. Unmatched junction bases numbered 9, after V lost 4 bases and J lost 3 bases. CDR3 region: CASSPGQVLGYEQYF. The CDR3 nucleotides are TGTGCCAGCAGCCCAGGACAGGTACTAGGCTACGAGCAGTACTTC.

This clone appeared once. The chain combines TRBV2 with TRBJ1-4, with 7 bases identical to TRBD1. Losses at the gene ends were 5 bases for V and 3 bases for J; bases not matched to a gene: 3. Germline values: CDR1 SNHLY, CDR2 FYNNEI. The CDR3 totals 14 residues. The CDR3 protein is CASSSGQPNEKLFF. DNA of the CDR3: TGTGCCAGCAGTTCGGGACAGCCTAATGAAAAACTGTTTTTT.

V and J are TRBV6-5 and TRBJ1-2, with 9 bases matching TRBD1. The CDR3 has 14 amino acids. Germline CDR1 MNHEY, CDR2 SVGAGI. V shed 6 bases, J shed 7 bases, and the junction held 9 bases outside the gene matches. CDR3 sequence reads: CASSGQGFVGGYTF. CDR3 DNA sequence: TGTGCCAGCAGCGGACAGGGGTTCGTGGGTGGCTACACCTTC.

The V and J genes are TRBV18 and TRBJ1-2, with 8 bases lining up with TRBD1. Germline CDR1 is KGHSH and CDR2 is LQKENI. V dropped 6 bases and J dropped 7; count of bases not matched to a gene: 19. This CDR3 has 17 amino acids. The CDR3 protein is CASSPDQGALGGRGYTF. In DNA, the CDR3 is TGTGCCAGCTCCCCGGATCAGGGGGCTCTAGGGGGCCGTGGCTACACCTTC.